Below, 10 T cell receptor beta chains from the same sample are listed, as sequenced in a study of identical twins. Each CDR3 protein is one row after TCRdb ran MiXCR on the 5' RACE reads. The table includes about 530,000 distinct CDR3 sequences, 20% to 25% detected once. The sample also formed part of further work on yellow fever vaccine responses in identical twins.

Material: CD4+ T cells sorted from blood. All receptors come from a woman in her late teens or twenties in good health.

This clonotype was recorded a few times. This chain joins TRBV20-1 and TRBJ2-7; no reliable D call. The CDR3 sequence is 12 residues long. Germline assignment: CDR1 DFQATT and CDR2 SNEGSKA (reference sequence). The V end was cut by 0 bases, the J end by 4 bases, with 7 bases between. The chain's CDR3 is CSARDQWYEQYF. The CDR3 bases are TGCAGTGCTAGAGATCAGTGGTACGAGCAGTACTTC.

The V gene is TRBV7-9, the J gene TRBJ2-1; the match to TRBD2 covers 10 bases. J was trimmed by 2 bases and V by 2 bases; bases with no gene match: 6. In germline, CDR1 is SEHNR, CDR2 FQNEAQ (reference sequence). The CDR3 totals 17 residues. CDR3 loop: CASSLRLAGAPYNEQFF. Written as DNA, the CDR3 is TGTGCCAGCAGCTTACGCCTAGCGGGAGCGCCCTACAATGAGCAGTTCTTC.

CDR3 protein: CASSLVGQGVRTSGRGRDNEQFF. The CDR3 nucleotides are TGCGCCAGCAGCTTGGTAGGACAGGGGGTCCGGACTAGCGGGAGAGGCAGGGACAATGAGCAGTTCTTC. The chain employs TRBV5-1 and TRBJ2-1; 13 bases map to TRBD2. Trimming at V came to 0 bases and at J to 5 bases, leaving 23 bases not matched to a gene. Germline values: CDR1 SGHRS, CDR2 YFSETQ. The CDR3 loop spans 23 amino acids.

The rearrangement joins TRBV5-1 to TRBJ2-5; 8 nucleotides agree with TRBD2. The CDR3 has 17 amino acids. V lost 4 bases to trimming and J lost 3 bases; unmatched junction nucleotides: 14. Germline CDR1 and CDR2: SGHRS and YFSETQ. The CDR3 DNA reads TGCGCCAGCAGCCGAAGATCTCCCGGACTAGCAGAAGAGACCCAGTACTTC. Encoded protein: CASSRRSPGLAEETQYF.

This clonotype was observed a handful of times. The chain recombines TRBV6-1 with TRBJ2-1; D is unresolved. The germline CDR1 and CDR2 sequences are MNHNS and SASEGT. This CDR3 has 15 residues. The V end lost 6 bases, the J end lost 0 bases, and 12 bases lay between the germline ends. The CDR3 DNA follows: TGTGCCAGCAGAGGAACTGTGAGCTCCTACAATGAGCAGTTCTTC. Residues: CASRGTVSSYNEQFF.

V is TRBV20-1 and J is TRBJ2-6; D is perhaps TRBD1 (6 bases). The CDR3 totals 19 residues. The germline CDR1 and CDR2 sequences are DFQATT and SNEGSKA (reference sequence). The V end lost 0 bases, the J end lost 2 bases, and 20 bases lay between the germline ends. This CDR3 is CSARERDTSHLTGANVLTF. DNA of the CDR3: TGCAGTGCTAGAGAGAGGGACACCTCCCATCTGACTGGGGCCAACGTCCTGACTTTC.

This clonotype was observed a handful of times. This chain links TRBV3-1 with TRBJ2-7; 8 positions agree with TRBD2. Trimming took 1 base from V and 4 from J; bases not matched to a gene: 6. This CDR3 contains 15 residues. Germline V CDR1 and CDR2: LGHDT, YNNKEL (reference sequence). For the CDR3, the DNA is TGTGCCAGCAGCCAAGTGGACGGGAGGGGGTACGAGCAGTACTTC. Its protein is CASSQVDGRGYEQYF.

The gene calls are TRBV7-2 and TRBJ2-4; weak D call: TRBD1 (6 bases). The CDR3 has 12 residues. V gave up 7 bases and J gave up 9 bases, with 13 bases separating them. The germline V gene has CDR1 SGHTA and CDR2 FQGNSA. The chain's CDR3 is CASTRDKGIQYF. For the CDR3, the DNA is TGTGCCAGCACCCGGGACAAGGGCATTCAGTACTTC.

V usage is TRBV2 and J usage is TRBJ1-1; tentative D call: TRBD1 (5 bases). Germline CDR1 is SNHLY and CDR2 is FYNNEI. This CDR3 has 14 residues. V was cut by 3 bases and J by 6 bases, with 14 bases left in between. The CDR3 loop is CASSEFLGVAEAFF. The CDR3 nucleotides are TGTGCCAGCAGTGAGTTTCTAGGGGTAGCTGAAGCTTTCTTT.

The J gene is TRBJ1-1, the V gene TRBV6-5, with D uncertain. The CDR3 covers 13 residues. Germline V gene data show CDR1 as MNHEY and CDR2 as SVGAGI. V lost 4 bases, J lost 1 base, and 7 bases lay in between. The CDR3 coding sequence is TGTGCCAGCAGTTCCTCCAGGAACACTGAAGCTTTCTTT. It specifies CASSSSRNTEAFF.